The 14 T cell receptor beta chains below all came from one sample that was sequenced in a study of blood T cell repertoires in COVID-19. Data came from immunoSEQ multiplex PCR; TCRdb stores just in-frame clones and leaves some out. This sample yields 350,000 or so clones, of which 88% are seen a single time; over 0.9% belongs to the top ten. The sequenced material came from PBMCs or T cells enriched from blood (not recorded which). The source is a woman in her 30s who had been exposed to COVID-19.

This clone came up a few times. V and J are TRBV28 and TRBJ2-1; D is perhaps TRBD1 (6 bases). The germline gives CDR1 MDHEN, CDR2 SYDVKM. Trimming shortened V by 5 bases and J by 0 bases, and 17 bases separated the two germline ends. The CDR3 loop spans 17 amino acids. This CDR3 reads CASSPPRGSSSYNEQFF. CDR3 coding DNA: TGTGCCAGCAGTCCCCCGAGGGGGTCAAGCTCCTACAATGAGCAGTTCTTC. The full variable domain, in which reference TRBV28 and TRBJ2-1 provide the parts outside the CDR3, is DVKVTQSSRYLVKRTGEKVFLECVQDMDHENMFWYRQDPGLGLRLIYFSYDVKMKEKGDIPEGYSVSREKKERFSLILESASTNQTSMYLCASSPPRGSSSYNEQFFGPGTRLTVL.

The rearrangement joins TRBV4-2 to TRBJ2-2, with 14 bases lining up with TRBD2. Germline V lookup: CDR1 LGHNA, CDR2 YNFKEQ. V was clipped by 2 bases and J by 3 bases; unmatched bases: 14. This CDR3 is 21 amino acids long. The CDR3 loop is CASSQHRMGLAGDRYTGELFF. Here the CDR3 DNA reads TGTGCCAGCAGCCAACATAGGATGGGACTAGCGGGAGATCGGTACACCGGGGAGCTGTTTTTT.

The rearrangement links TRBV30 to TRBJ1-5; no clear D gene. The V gene lost 0 bases and the J gene lost 11 bases, with 11 bases spanning the gap. The V gene's germline CDR1 is GTSNPN and CDR2 SVGIG (reference sequence). This CDR3 spans 12 amino acids. The CDR3 spells CAWSVRGWAQHF. DNA for the CDR3: TGTGCCTGGAGTGTACGGGGATGGGCCCAGCATTTT.

The chain employs TRBV5-1 and TRBJ2-3; no clear D gene. This CDR3 is built from 15 residues. With 1 base removed from V and 0 bases from J, the gap between germline ends came to 9 bases. CDR1 is SGHRS and CDR2 is YFSETQ in the germline V gene. The CDR3 loop reads CASSLLGGSTDTQYF. The CDR3 nucleotides read TGCGCCAGCAGCTTGCTAGGCGGTAGCACAGATACGCAGTATTTT.

This clone was seen once. The CDR3 DNA reads TGTGCCACCAGCAGCGCCCCCAGGGTCCAAGAGACCCAGTACTTC. Its protein is CATSSAPRVQETQYF. The V and J genes are TRBV15 and TRBJ2-5, with D possibly matching TRBD1 (5 bases). Per germline, CDR1 LNHNV and CDR2 YYDKDF (reference sequence). The CDR3 contains 15 residues. V lost 3 bases to trimming and J lost 1 base, with 12 bases between them. Looking up the rest from reference TRBV15 and TRBJ2-5 gives the full variable domain: DAMVIQNPRYQVTQFGKPVTLSCSQTLNHNVMYWYQQKSSQAPKLLFHYYDKDFNNEADTPDNFQSRRPNTSFCFLDIRSPGLGDTAMYLCATSSAPRVQETQYFGPGTRLLVL.

This chain connects TRBV30 to TRBJ2-4; D is ambiguous. The V end lost 0 bases, the J end lost 4 bases, and 10 bases lay between the germline ends. The CDR3 covers 14 residues. Germline CDR1 GTSNPN, CDR2 SVGIG (reference sequence). The CDR3 coding sequence is TGTGCCTGGAGTGTTGGGCAGGTGAAAAACATTCAGTACTTC. Its translation: CAWSVGQVKNIQYF. Drawing the rest from reference TRBV30 and TRBJ2-4, the complete variable domain is SQTIHQWPATLVQPVGSPLSLECTVEGTSNPNLYWYRQAAGRGLQLLFYSVGIGQISSEVPQNLSASRPQDRQFILSSKKLLLSDSGFYLCAWSVGQVKNIQYFGAGTRLSVL.

The chain uses TRBV30 and TRBJ1-4; TRBD1 agrees at 8 bases. Looked up from germline, CDR1 is GTSNPN and CDR2 is SVGIG (reference sequence). The CDR3 is 17 amino acids. With V trimmed by 4 bases and J by 5 bases, 15 bases remained unmatched. CDR3 DNA: TGTGCCTGGACCCGGGACTCGGGGACAGGAGCCAATGAAAAACTGTTTTTT. It yields the protein CAWTRDSGTGANEKLFF.

The chain carries TRBV30 and TRBJ2-5; 10 bases are a match to TRBD2. This CDR3 has 15 residues. V trimming: 3 bases; J trimming: 1 base; junction bases outside the gene matches: 5. Germline assignment: CDR1 GTSNPN and CDR2 SVGIG (reference sequence). CDR3 in DNA: TGTGCCTGGAGGGGAATAGCGGGAGGCCAAGAGACCCAGTACTTC. This encodes CAWRGIAGGQETQYF.

The rearrangement links TRBV28 to TRBJ1-2; 11 bases are a match to TRBD1. Germline V lookup: CDR1 MDHEN, CDR2 SYDVKM. The CDR3 sequence is 14 residues long. Germline trimming cut 6 bases from V and 2 bases from J; bases unmatched to any gene: 2. The CDR3 bases are TGTGCCAGCAGCTGGGACAGGGGGAACTATGGCTACACCTTC. Translation gives CASSWDRGNYGYTF.

The chain links TRBV7-3 to TRBJ2-1, with D unclear. The CDR3 contains 15 residues. V lost 2 bases and J 4 bases, leaving 12 bases between the germline ends. Germline V gives CDR1 SGHTA, CDR2 FQGTGA. CDR3 in DNA: TGTGCCAGCAGCTTAGCTCCCTTAGAGTACAATGAGCAGTTCTTC. Protein sequence: CASSLAPLEYNEQFF.

The V and J genes are TRBV28 and TRBJ2-3; 9 nucleotides line up with TRBD2. Germline-derived CDR1 and CDR2 are MDHEN and SYDVKM. This CDR3 contains 14 residues. Losses at the gene ends were 9 bases for V and 4 bases for J; bases not matched to a gene: 8. The CDR3 spells CASSSGRGADTQYF. CDR3 in DNA: TGTGCCAGTAGTAGCGGGAGAGGGGCAGATACGCAGTATTTT.

The chain has TRBV23-1 and TRBJ2-7; 10 bases are shared with TRBD2. TRBV23-1 is designated an ORF whose function remains uncertain. This CDR3 is built from 14 residues. The ends lost 10 bases at V and 1 base at J; junction bases unmatched: 7. The CDR3 coding sequence is TGCGCCAACCCACTAGCGGGGTCTTCCTACGAGCAGTACTTC. Its protein is CANPLAGSSYEQYF.

This clone was observed a single time. The chain combines TRBV29-1 with TRBJ2-1, with 7 bases lining up with TRBD2. Losses at the gene ends were 4 bases for V and 2 bases for J; bases not matched to a gene: 2. The CDR3 runs 13 residues. Looked up from germline, CDR1 is SQVTM and CDR2 is ANQGSEA. CDR3 residues: CSVVLATYNEQFF. CDR3 sequence (DNA): TGCAGCGTTGTACTAGCGACCTACAATGAGCAGTTCTTC.

This chain joins TRBV27 and TRBJ1-4; TRBD1 matches 8 bases. V lost 6 bases and J lost 7; bases outside the gene matches: 4. There are 13 residues in the CDR3. Germline V gene data show CDR1 as MNHEY and CDR2 as SMNVEV (reference sequence). CDR3 region: CASSKTGVEKLFF. The DNA of the CDR3 is TGTGCCAGCAGCAAGACAGGGGTTGAAAAACTGTTTTTT.